The present TCR beta chain was sequenced within a study of T cells in Graves' hyperthyroidism and ophthalmopathy. General observations from the study: Model-based prediction identified ophthalmopathy a median approximately 6.2 months prior to its onset. Stable hyperthyroidism and ophthalmopathy were separated using 13 V-J signatures. Most thyroid clonotypes that were expanded above 0.001 also turned up in blood.

The hyperthyroidism patients had all been newly diagnosed, and their disease duration was under 2 months. Their ages ranged from 18 to 65 years. This clonotype was seen many times. Its antigen is currently unknown. Amplification of TCR beta CDR3 regions was performed using RNA transcripts as template. A first-round RT-PCR of the TCR CDR3 used the HTBI primer set. MiXCR, applied by TCRdb to the multiplex PCR reads, yields one record per CDR3 protein. The sample lists around 700,000 distinct CDR3 sequences, around 20% seen once, with 16% in the top ten. The TCR was taken from a woman aged 45 to 65 with Graves' hyperthyroidism that later progressed to Graves' ophthalmopathy. Sequencing used blood.

For the CDR3, the DNA is TGTGCCAGCAGTGGCGGGGTAGGCCGTAATCAGCCCCAGCATTTT. This encodes CASSGGVGRNQPQHF. V gene TRBV2 combines with J gene TRBJ1-5, with D uncertain. CDR1 and CDR2 from the germline V gene are SNHLY and FYNNEI. The CDR3 loop spans 15 amino acids. Trimming cost V 4 bases and J 4 bases, with 14 bases left between them.